The clone carrying this TCR beta chain was seen more than once but under ten times. Trimming took 0 bases from V and 4 from J; bases not matched to a gene: 7. Per germline, CDR1 DFQATT and CDR2 SNEGSKA (reference sequence). This CDR3 is built from 16 residues. The sample comes from a study of T-cell reconstitution after alpha-beta-depleted transplantation in children. Unique molecular identifiers featured in how the TCRbeta library was prepared. One entry per CDR3 protein results from TCRdb running MiXCR on the PCR reads. Of some 350,000 distinct CDR3 sequences listed, 15% to 20% are singletons. This TCR derives from a male patient between 2 and 10 years old who had a stem cell transplant for acute lymphoblastic leukemia, so the T cells may come from the graft donor. This chain links TRBV20-1 with TRBJ2-5, with 11 bases lining up with TRBD1. The sequences come from PBMCs, mostly from graft donor cells, collected 360 days after TCRalphabeta/CD19-depleted stem cell transplant. The CDR3 DNA sequence: TGCAGTGCTAGAGATTGGGGACAGGGGGAGATAGAGACCCAGTACTTC. It yields the protein CSARDWGQGEIETQYF.